The clone carrying this T cell receptor beta chain was counted ten times or more. Some clones are missing from TCRdb's copy, which holds only in-frame ones; the method was immunoSEQ multiplex PCR. This sample has roughly 130,000 clones, with roughly 80% found just once. These data belong to a study of blood T cell repertoires in COVID-19. The CDR3 sequence is 18 residues long. J lost 1 base, V lost 5 bases, and 16 bases had no gene match. Germline-derived CDR1 and CDR2 are SGHTA and FQGTGA. What was sequenced was peripheral blood. This chain joins TRBV7-3 and TRBJ2-7; TRBD2 aligns across 8 bases. The origin of this receptor is a man aged 70 or older with acute or convalescent COVID-19. DNA for the CDR3: TGTGCCAGCAGCCAGAAACCGATTGGAGTAGCGGGGTCCTACGAGCAGTACTTC. This encodes CASSQKPIGVAGSYEQYF.